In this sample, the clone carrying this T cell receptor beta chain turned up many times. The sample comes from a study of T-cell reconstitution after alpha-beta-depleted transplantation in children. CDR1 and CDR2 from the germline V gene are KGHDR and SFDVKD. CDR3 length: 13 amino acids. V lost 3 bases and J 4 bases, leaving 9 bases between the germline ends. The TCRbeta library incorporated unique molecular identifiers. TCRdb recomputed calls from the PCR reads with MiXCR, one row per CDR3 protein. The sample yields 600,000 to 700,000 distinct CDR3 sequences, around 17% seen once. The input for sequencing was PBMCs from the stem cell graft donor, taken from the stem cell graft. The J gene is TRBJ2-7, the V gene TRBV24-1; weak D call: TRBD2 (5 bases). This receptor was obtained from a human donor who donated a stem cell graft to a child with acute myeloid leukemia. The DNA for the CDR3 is TGTGCCACCAGTGATGGTAGCGCGTACGAGCAGTACTTC. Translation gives CATSDGSAYEQYF.